Listed below are T cell receptor beta chains from one sample, sequenced in a study of neurological immune-mediated disorders. TCRdb reprocessed the 5' RACE reads with MiXCR, giving one entry per CDR3 protein. The sample records tens of thousands of distinct CDR3 sequences, 4.5% being singletons. The specimen was PBMCs. These receptors came from a man aged 30 to 39 with multiple sclerosis. CDR3s include the opening cysteine and the closing phenylalanine or tryptophan. Each record gives: D gene, J gene, V gene, clone size, CDR3 protein, CDR3 DNA. D genes are given only for firm matches. The size entry is marked missing in some rows and otherwise reads once, few, many or a size class.

TRBD1 TRBJ2-5 TRBV12-3/TRBV12-4 many CASSSQGARETQYF TGTGCCAGCAGTTCACAGGGGGCTCGCGAGACCCAGTACTTC
. TRBJ1-1 TRBV4-1 many CASSRGRNTEAFF TGCGCCAGCAGCCGGGGACGAAACACTGAAGCTTTCTTT
TRBD1 TRBJ1-5 TRBV5-6 . CASSLGQGAKQPQHF TGTGCCAGCAGCTTGGGACAGGGGGCAAAACAGCCCCAGCATTTT
. TRBJ2-2 TRBV7-2 many CASSLARHAGELFF TGTGCCAGCAGCTTAGCGAGACATGCCGGGGAGCTGTTTTTT
TRBD1 TRBJ1-2 TRBV29-1 many CSVGGQGGNGYTF TGCAGCGTTGGGGGACAGGGTGGTAATGGCTACACCTTC
. TRBJ2-7 TRBV6-5 many CASSYLNRDEQYF TGTGCCAGCAGTTATTTAAACAGGGATGAGCAGTACTTC
. TRBJ2-5 TRBV3-1 . CASSGELLETQYF TGTGCCAGCAGTGGGGAATTGTTGGAGACCCAGTACTTC
TRBD1 TRBJ1-2 TRBV3-1 many CASRQGQGGYTF TGTGCCAGCAGACAGGGACAGGGTGGCTACACCTTC
. TRBJ2-5 TRBV29-1 . CSVDRRQQETQYF TGCAGCGTTGATCGTCGGCAGCAAGAGACCCAGTACTTC
. TRBJ2-7 TRBV7-2 few CASSLSPGIIYEQYF TGTGCCAGCAGCTTATCCCCAGGGATTATTTACGAGCAGTACTTC
. TRBJ2-1 TRBV5-6 few CASSLRGAGGYNEQFF TGTGCCAGCAGCCTCCGGGGGGCAGGGGGATACAATGAGCAGTTCTTC
. TRBJ1-2 TRBV20-1 many CSAGKGGDGYTF TGCAGTGCCGGAAAGGGGGGGGATGGCTACACCTTC
TRBD2 TRBJ2-5 TRBV12-3/TRBV12-4 many CASSYLAGGGETQYF TGTGCCAGCAGTTACTTAGCGGGGGGAGGGGAGACCCAGTACTTC
TRBD1 TRBJ1-2 TRBV5-1 . CASSPDRGRLGYTF TGCGCCAGCAGCCCGGACAGGGGGCGCCTTGGCTACACCTTC
. TRBJ2-7 TRBV10-3 many CAISESSYEQYF TGTGCCATCAGTGAGAGCTCCTACGAGCAGTACTTC
. TRBJ1-4 TRBV24-1 many CATSDKGTEKLFF TGTGCCACCAGTGATAAAGGTACCGAAAAACTGTTTTTT
TRBD1 TRBJ2-1 TRBV7-8 . CASRGQGSSYNEQFF TGTGCCAGCAGAGGACAGGGGAGCTCCTACAATGAGCAGTTCTTC
TRBD1 TRBJ2-1 TRBV5-1 many CASSLEGQGFYNEQFF TGCGCCAGCAGCTTGGAAGGACAGGGCTTCTACAATGAGCAGTTCTTC
TRBD2 TRBJ2-3 TRBV7-3 . CASSLLAGTTDTQYF TGTGCCAGCAGCCTTCTAGCGGGGACCACAGATACGCAGTATTTT
. TRBJ2-1 TRBV24-1 many CAIRSNGISDEQFF TGTGCTATCCGTAGCAACGGGATCTCGGATGAGCAGTTCTTC
. TRBJ2-4 TRBV20-1 medium-sized CSARGTVLNIQYF TGCAGTGCTAGAGGGACAGTCTTGAACATTCAGTACTTC
TRBD1 TRBJ1-6 TRBV7-8 many CASSLRDRGNSPLHF TGTGCCAGCAGCTTAAGGGACAGGGGTAATTCACCCCTCCACTTT
. TRBJ1-1 TRBV25-1 . CASRGMNTEAFF TGTGCCAGCAGGGGCATGAACACTGAAGCTTTCTTT
. TRBJ2-5 TRBV7-2 many CASSSRTSYQETQYF TGTGCCAGCAGCTCCCGGACAAGCTACCAAGAGACCCAGTACTTC
. TRBJ1-1 TRBV20-1 many CSADRLETEAFF TGCAGTGCTGACAGACTTGAGACTGAAGCTTTCTTT
. TRBJ2-7 TRBV7-2 many CASSSYRDEQYF TGTGCCAGCAGCTCGTACAGGGACGAGCAGTACTTC
TRBD1 TRBJ1-1 TRBV4-2 few CASSQARGRGSTEAFF TGTGCCAGCAGCCAAGCCAGGGGGCGCGGTAGCACTGAAGCTTTCTTT
. TRBJ1-1 TRBV12-3/TRBV12-4 many CASAGGRHPWDTEAFF TGTGCCAGCGCCGGCGGGAGGCACCCCTGGGACACTGAAGCTTTCTTT
. TRBJ1-1 TRBV5-1 few CASRVRGDLNTEAFF TGCGCCAGCAGGGTGCGGGGGGATCTGAACACTGAAGCTTTCTTT
TRBD1 TRBJ1-6 TRBV20-1 many CSARPGGVFYSPLHF TGCAGTGCTAGACCAGGGGGCGTTTTTTATTCACCCCTCCACTTT
. TRBJ2-3 TRBV15 few CATSRNPHPGASTDTQYF TGTGCCACCAGCAGAAACCCACACCCGGGGGCTAGCACAGATACGCAGTATTTT
TRBD1 TRBJ1-2 TRBV5-1 many CASSFGTAYGYTF TGCGCCAGCAGCTTCGGGACAGCCTATGGCTACACCTTC
. TRBJ2-1 TRBV4-1 many CASSQDQFSLVLGAHYNEQFF TGCGCCAGCAGCCAAGATCAGTTCTCCTTAGTGCTAGGGGCCCATTACAATGAGCAGTTCTTC
. TRBJ2-6 TRBV4-1 few CASSLRPGDASYSGANVLTF TGCGCCAGCAGCCTGAGGCCCGGGGACGCCTCCTACTCTGGGGCCAACGTCCTGACTTTC
TRBD1 TRBJ1-4 TRBV7-9 many CASSLNRGEKLFF TGTGCCAGCAGCTTGAACAGGGGTGAAAAACTGTTTTTT
. TRBJ1-1 TRBV12-3/TRBV12-4 few CASRGIPFNTEAFF TGTGCCAGCCGGGGAATACCCTTCAACACTGAAGCTTTCTTT
. TRBJ1-1 TRBV5-1 many CASSYDRSNTEAFF TGCGCCAGCAGCTACGACAGGTCGAACACTGAAGCTTTCTTT
. TRBJ2-5 TRBV10-3 many CAISDTGVRETQYF TGTGCCATCAGTGATACGGGTGTCCGAGAGACCCAGTACTTC
. TRBJ1-1 TRBV29-1 many CSVDPVGPEAFF TGCAGCGTCGATCCCGTAGGGCCTGAAGCTTTCTTT
. TRBJ1-2 TRBV7-8 many CASSPYRIPTGYTF TGTGCCAGCAGCCCTTACAGAATCCCTACCGGCTACACCTTC
. TRBJ2-1 TRBV29-1 many CSVESWPSTSRNEQFF TGCAGCGTCGAATCGTGGCCTAGCACCTCTCGGAATGAGCAGTTCTTC
TRBD1 TRBJ1-1 TRBV4-2 many CASSQVNRGITEAFF TGTGCCAGCAGCCAAGTCAACAGGGGAATCACTGAAGCTTTCTTT
. TRBJ1-1 TRBV5-1 many CASSLARGGLPEAFF TGCGCCAGCAGCTTGGCCAGGGGTGGTTTGCCTGAAGCTTTCTTT
TRBD2 TRBJ2-3 TRBV5-1 many CASTLGPRTGGHEDTQYF TGCGCCAGCACCCTTGGTCCCCGGACGGGGGGGCATGAAGATACGCAGTATTTT
. TRBJ2-3 TRBV7-9 . CASRPGASRTDTQYF TGTGCCAGCAGGCCAGGGGCCAGCCGTACAGATACGCAGTATTTT
TRBD1 TRBJ1-1 TRBV2 few CASRLIQGAGTEAFF TGTGCCAGCAGGCTAATCCAGGGGGCTGGCACTGAAGCTTTCTTT
. TRBJ2-1 TRBV24-1 few CATSGGAPRSYNEQFF TGTGCCACCAGTGGAGGGGCACCTAGATCCTACAATGAGCAGTTCTTC
TRBD2 TRBJ2-3 TRBV20-1 many CSARSAGGGDTQYF TGCAGTGCTAGATCAGCGGGGGGGGGAGATACGCAGTATTTT
. TRBJ2-1 TRBV5-1 many CASSLALEGVYNEQFF TGCGCCAGCAGCTTGGCCCTCGAGGGGGTCTACAATGAGCAGTTCTTC
TRBD2 TRBJ2-5 TRBV4-1 many CASSRLAGGRETQYF TGCGCCAGCAGCCGACTAGCGGGGGGGCGAGAGACCCAGTACTTC
TRBD1 TRBJ1-1 TRBV11-2 many CASSPGTGPGYTEAFF TGTGCCAGCAGCCCCGGGACAGGGCCTGGTTACACTGAAGCTTTCTTT
. TRBJ2-5 TRBV7-2 . CASNPQSQGGETQYF TGTGCCAGCAACCCACAGTCCCAGGGTGGTGAGACCCAGTACTTC
. TRBJ1-5 TRBV6-5 few CASSPRGFQPQHF TGTGCCAGCAGCCCACGAGGGTTTCAGCCCCAGCATTTT
. TRBJ1-1 TRBV5-1 many CASSLDGGRSGTEAFF TGCGCCAGCAGCTTGGATGGCGGCCGTTCGGGGACTGAAGCTTTCTTT
. TRBJ1-6 TRBV11-2 many CASSLWRAGVLSSYNSPLHF TGTGCCAGCAGCTTGTGGAGGGCCGGAGTACTAAGCTCCTATAATTCACCCCTCCACTTT
. TRBJ1-5 TRBV5-1 . CASSLDSGQPQHF TGCGCCAGCAGCTTGGATTCAGGTCAGCCCCAGCATTTT
. TRBJ1-3 TRBV5-1 . CASRSDGTSGKTIYF TGCGCCAGCAGGTCGGACGGCACCTCTGGAAAAACCATATATTTT
TRBD1 TRBJ2-1 TRBV20-1 many CSASRGNDEQFF TGCAGTGCCAGCAGGGGGAACGATGAGCAGTTCTTC
. TRBJ1-2 TRBV20-1 many CSAIRFQRGSVGGYTF TGCAGTGCTATAAGGTTCCAAAGGGGATCAGTTGGTGGCTACACCTTC